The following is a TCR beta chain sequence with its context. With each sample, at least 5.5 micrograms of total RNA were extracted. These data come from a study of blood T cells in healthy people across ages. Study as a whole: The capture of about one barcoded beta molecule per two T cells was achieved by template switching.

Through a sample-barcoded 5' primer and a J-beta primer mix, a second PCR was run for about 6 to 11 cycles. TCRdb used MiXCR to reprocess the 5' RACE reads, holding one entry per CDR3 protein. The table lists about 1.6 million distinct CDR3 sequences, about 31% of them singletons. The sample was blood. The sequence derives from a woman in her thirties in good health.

The CDR3 sequence is CASSQVAISYEQYF. In nucleotides, the CDR3 is TGTGCCAGCAGCCAAGTAGCCATATCCTACGAGCAGTACTTC. This chain uses TRBV3-1 with TRBJ2-7; D remains ambiguous. CDR1 is LGHDT and CDR2 is YNNKEL in the germline V gene (reference sequence). The CDR3 is 14 amino acids. With 1 base removed from V and 1 base from J, the gap between germline ends came to 8 bases.